These T cell receptor beta chains were read from a single sample in a study of shared clonotypes between healthy human individuals. Some clones are missing from TCRdb's copy, which holds only in-frame ones; the method was immunoSEQ multiplex PCR. Seen here are more than 850,000 clones, around 78% observed once, and the top ten hold under 0.6%. The sequencing sample was made of memory CD4+ T cells from PBMCs. These TCRs come from a man aged 18 to 29 in good health. Some clones in this sample may be carry-over from other donors' samples. The CDR3 runs from the conserved cysteine through the conserved F or W. D genes are given only for firm matches. Size is stated for part of the rows, as once, few or many counts, or as a class when the clone is expanded.

D gene,J gene,clone size,V gene,CDR3 protein,CDR3 DNA
NA,TRBJ2-7,NA,TRBV7-2,CASSRNSYEQYF,TGTGCCAGCAGCCGAAACTCCTACGAGCAGTACTTC
NA,TRBJ2-2,NA,TRBV10-1,CASSESTTGELFF,TGCGCCAGCAGTGAGTCGACCACCGGGGAGCTGTTTTTT
NA,TRBJ2-7,once,TRBV28,CASVPPGHYEQYF,TGTGCCAGCGTCCCCCCGGGACACTACGAGCAGTACTTC
NA,TRBJ2-2,few,TRBV7-3,CASSLHFQGPLNTGELFF,TGTGCCAGCAGCTTACACTTCCAAGGGCCCCTGAACACCGGGGAGCTGTTTTTT
NA,TRBJ1-1,NA,TRBV7-9,CASSGAWTEAFF,TGTGCCAGCAGCGGGGCTTGGACTGAAGCTTTCTTT
TRBD2,TRBJ2-7,NA,TRBV4-1,CASSSGGERGREQYF,TGCGCCAGCAGCTCGGGGGGTGAGCGGGGTAGGGAGCAGTACTTC
NA,TRBJ2-5,NA,TRBV27,CASSSQGREQYF,TGTGCCAGCAGTTCACAGGGTCGAGAGCAGTACTTC
NA,TRBJ2-7,many,TRBV6-1,CATSLDTPYEQYF,TGTGCCACCTCCTTGGACACTCCCTACGAGCAGTACTTC
NA,TRBJ2-1,NA,TRBV7-8,CASSLRDTNYNEQFF,TGTGCCAGCAGCCTCCGGGACACTAACTACAATGAGCAGTTCTTC
TRBD2,TRBJ2-6,NA,TRBV7-2,CASSLRTSGGNSGANVLTF,TGTGCCAGCAGCCTCCGGACTAGCGGGGGGAACTCTGGGGCCAACGTCCTGACTTTC
TRBD1,TRBJ2-5,many,TRBV2,CASSEWTGKETQYF,TGTGCCAGCAGTGAATGGACAGGGAAAGAGACCCAGTACTTC
TRBD2,TRBJ2-2,NA,TRBV5-6,CASSLRGSWTGELFF,TGTGCCAGCAGCCTCCGCGGGAGTTGGACCGGGGAGCTGTTTTTT
NA,TRBJ1-5,NA,TRBV18,CASSPQPRTDVAPQHF,TGTGCCAGCTCACCGCAGCCACGGACGGACGTCGCGCCCCAGCATTTT
NA,TRBJ2-7,few,TRBV5-1,CASSLGQDLYEQYF,TGCGCCAGCAGCTTGGGACAGGACCTCTACGAGCAGTACTTC
NA,TRBJ2-5,NA,TRBV19,CASSTRGDQETQYF,TGTGCCAGTAGTACTAGGGGGGACCAAGAGACCCAGTACTTC
NA,TRBJ1-4,NA,TRBV29-1,CSVPQEGTNEKLFF,TGCAGCGTTCCGCAGGAGGGAACTAATGAAAAACTGTTTTTT
NA,TRBJ2-7,NA,TRBV19,CASSSRVGGYEQYF,TGTGCCAGTAGCTCCCGGGTCGGGGGTTACGAGCAGTACTTC
NA,TRBJ2-5,NA,TRBV6-9,CASSYRRRGGTYQETQYF,TGTGCCAGCAGTTACCGAAGAAGGGGGGGTACGTACCAAGAGACCCAGTACTTC